A single sample gave rise to the 12 T cell receptor beta chains below, sequenced in a study of cytomegalovirus exposure and HLA in healthy donors (TCRdb year 2017). To prepare the library, the immunoSEQ multiplex PCR assay was applied. A mixture of 60 forward primers for TCR Vbeta segments and 13 reverse primers for TCR Jbeta segments was used in the multiplex PCR. TCRdb provides this immuneACCESS table in a form limited to in-frame rearrangements. Some clones are lacking; in checked studies, under half of them reflect an unresolved V gene, and why the rest are absent is not known. The sample table shows some 130,000 clones, and over 60% are seen once. The ten largest make up approximately 1.3% of the sample. Sequencing was done on a sample of PBMCs. The source of these receptors is a male donor in good health and CMV-seropositive.

The chain carries TRBV9 and TRBJ2-7, with D possibly being TRBD2 (5 bases). From germline, CDR1 is SGDLS and CDR2 YYNGEE. With 2 bases removed from V and 3 bases from J, the gap between germline ends came to 15 bases. The CDR3 length is 15 residues. The CDR3: CASSVGSGVGYEQYF. The CDR3, as DNA: TGTGCCAGCAGCGTGGGTTCCGGGGTGGGCTACGAGCAGTACTTC.

This rearrangement joins TRBV7-6 to TRBJ2-1; maybe TRBD2 (5 bases). The CDR3 is 14 residues long. Trimming left V 5 bases short and J 5 bases short, with 13 bases between. CDR1 is SGHVS, CDR2 FNYEAQ, per germline. The CDR3 loop reads CASSTQTGNNEQFF. The CDR3 coding sequence is TGTGCCAGCAGCACGCAGACCGGGAACAATGAGCAGTTCTTC.

This chain joins TRBV11-2 and TRBJ1-2; D ambiguous. The CDR3 contains 15 residues. Germline CDR1 reads SGHAT; CDR2 reads FQNNGV. V was cut by 3 bases and J by 0 bases, with 11 bases left in between. This chain's CDR3 is CASSFGVGTNYGYTF. DNA of the CDR3: TGTGCCAGCAGCTTCGGGGTTGGTACTAACTATGGCTACACCTTC.

J is TRBJ2-7 and V is TRBV7-2, with 10 bases identical to TRBD1. The CDR3 contains 17 residues. The V and J ends lost 1 base and 5 bases, in that order; junction bases with no gene match: 11. Germline CDR1 is SGHTA and CDR2 is FQGNSA. CDR3 bases: TGTGCCAGCAGCTTAGGGGGTCCGGGACAGGGGCTCGACGAGCAGTACTTC. This gives the protein CASSLGGPGQGLDEQYF. Combining the CDR3 with reference TRBV7-2 and TRBJ2-7 gives the whole variable domain GAGVSQSPSNKVTEKGKDVELRCDPISGHTALYWYRQSLGQGLEFLIYFQGNSAPDKSGLPSDRFSAERTGGSVSTLTIQRTQQEDSAVYLCASSLGGPGQGLDEQYFGPGTRLTVT.

The chain uses TRBV19 and TRBJ2-5, with TRBD1 matching over 9 bases. The CDR3 contains 15 residues. The germline gives CDR1 LNHDA, CDR2 SQIVND (reference sequence). Trimming at V came to 7 bases and at J to 5 bases, leaving 11 bases not matched to a gene. The CDR3 DNA reads as TGTGCCAGTAACGTCGGGACAGGGCACAAGGAGACCCAGTACTTC. The encoded protein is CASNVGTGHKETQYF. Full variable domain (missing parts from reference TRBV19 and TRBJ2-5): DGGITQSPKYLFRKEGQNVTLSCEQNLNHDAMYWYRQDPGQGLRLIYYSQIVNDFQKGDIAEGYSVSREKKESFPLTVTSAQKNPTAFYLCASNVGTGHKETQYFGPGTRLLVL.

The V and J genes are TRBV5-1 and TRBJ2-7; TRBD2 matches at 11 bases. With 4 bases clipped from V and 5 bases from J, the junction kept 8 bases outside the gene matches. The CDR3 is 15 amino acids. Germline CDR1 SGHRS, CDR2 YFSETQ. Written as DNA, the CDR3 is TGCGCCAGCAGCATTAGCGGGGGGGGTCCAGACGAGCAGTACTTC. Its protein product is CASSISGGGPDEQYF.

J is TRBJ2-1 and V is TRBV14; TRBD2 matches 11 bases. The CDR3 is made up of 16 amino acids. Germline lookup yields CDR1 SGHDN and CDR2 FVKESK. With 11 bases clipped from V and 3 bases from J, the junction kept 12 bases outside the gene matches. CDR3 protein: CAGTRLAGRYYNEQFF. For the CDR3, the DNA is TGTGCCGGCACCAGACTAGCGGGACGTTACTACAATGAGCAGTTCTTC.

This sequence joins TRBV9 and TRBJ2-1, with 7 bases matching TRBD2. J was trimmed by 3 bases and V by 0 bases; bases with no gene match: 6. CDR1 and CDR2 from the germline V gene are SGDLS and YYNGEE. This CDR3 region has 16 residues. The CDR3 spells CASSVAWGLNYNEQFF. CDR3 DNA sequence: TGTGCCAGCAGCGTAGCTTGGGGACTAAACTACAATGAGCAGTTCTTC.

The rearrangement uses TRBV6-5 and TRBJ2-5, with D tentatively TRBD2 (6 bases). The CDR3 totals 14 residues. Germline assignment: CDR1 MNHEY and CDR2 SVGAGI. Trimming shortened V by 6 bases and J by 2 bases, and 13 bases separated the two germline ends. DNA for the CDR3: TGTGCCAGCAGGAGACTAGTCACGCAAGAGACCCAGTACTTC. This codes for CASRRLVTQETQYF.

This clone was seen more than once but under ten times. The rearrangement joins TRBV6-5 to TRBJ2-1; D call uncertain. This CDR3 comprises 15 residues. Per the germline V gene, CDR1 is MNHEY and CDR2 is SVGAGI. Trimming removed 5 bases at V and 0 bases at J, with 11 bases between. The CDR3 is CASSPAAYSYNEQFF. The DNA of the CDR3 is TGTGCCAGCAGTCCCGCAGCGTACTCCTACAATGAGCAGTTCTTC.

The chain uses TRBV19 and TRBJ2-1; TRBD1 agrees at 8 bases. Trimming at V came to 3 bases and at J to 4 bases, leaving 2 bases not matched to a gene. The CDR3 sequence is 14 residues long. Germline-derived CDR1 and CDR2 are LNHDA and SQIVND (reference sequence). Here the CDR3 DNA reads TGTGCCAGTAGTATGAGACAGGGGTACAATGAGCAGTTCTTC. Residues: CASSMRQGYNEQFF.

The chain links TRBV7-9 to TRBJ2-5, with TRBD2 as a possible D gene (5 bases). Per germline, CDR1 SEHNR and CDR2 FQNEAQ (reference sequence). This CDR3 is built from 18 residues. The ends were cut back, 1 base at V and 5 bases at J, with 23 bases in the middle. The chain's CDR3 is CASSLVPLAPTRRETQYF. The CDR3 DNA reads TGTGCCAGCAGCTTAGTCCCCCTAGCCCCGACACGGCGGGAGACCCAGTACTTC.